This T cell receptor beta chain was recovered during a study of T-cell reconstitution after alpha-beta-depleted transplantation in children. Findings of the study overall: It was newly produced T cells that mostly accounted for T-cell counts and diversity one year after transplant.

Unique molecular identifiers were used to barcode this TCRbeta library. One entry per CDR3 protein, called by TCRdb with MiXCR from the PCR reads. The repertoire holds hundreds of thousands of distinct CDR3 sequences, 10% to 15% seen once, with about 2.2% in the top ten. The trim removed 3 bases at V and 1 base at J, leaving 12 bases unmatched. Germline CDR1 and CDR2: DFQATT and SNEGSKA (reference sequence). The length of the CDR3 is 17 residues. To note about this clonotype: Its antigen remains unknown.

This chain connects TRBV20-1 to TRBJ2-7; 10 positions match TRBD2. The sequence was obtained from a male patient between 10 and 17 years old who had a stem cell transplant for acute myeloid leukemia, so the T cells may come from the graft donor. Sequenced material: PBMCs, mostly from graft donor cells, taken 360 days after TCRalphabeta/CD19-depleted stem cell transplant. CDR3 in DNA: TGCAGTGCTAGCCCGCTAGCGGGAGATTTGGGTTCCTACGAGCAGTACTTC. This encodes CSASPLAGDLGSYEQYF.